The clone carrying this TCR beta chain has only one observation. The antigen remains undetermined. Genes and germline are mouse. Data came from immunoSEQ multiplex PCR; TCRdb stores just in-frame clones and leaves some out. Of about 7,800 clones detected, approximately 50% appear once; the ten largest clones hold roughly 8.9%. The sample originates from a study of tissue T cells after allogeneic stem cell transplantation. The study's findings and limits: Motif-based clustering found tissue-specific repertoire signatures shared across patients, though few clones were shared.

Time point noted: mouse harvest day 7 after allogeneic transplant. Each mouse received 10^7 T-cell-depleted marrow cells plus 10^6 splenic CD5+ T cells by tail vein. B6 (H2b) cells into BALB/c (H2d) mice; tissues taken at day 7 or 14. The origin of this receptor is a female BALB/c mouse given C57BL/6 T cells with graft-versus-host disease after an allogeneic hematopoietic cell transplant. The sequencing sample was made of gut tissue.

CDR3 DNA, as far as it was read: TGTGCTAGCAAGACTGAGGGGGGGGAACAGTAC. Residues: CASKTEGGEQY. The full CDR3 is CASKTEGGEQYF. The rearrangement uses TRBV17 and TRBJ2-7, with D tentatively TRBD2 (7 bases). The read gets to within 1 residue of the CDR3 end, and the germline J gene fills in the rest. Looked up from germline, CDR1 is MNHDT and CDR2 is YYDKIL. The CDR3 spans 12 residues. Trimming shortened V by 7 bases and J by 7 bases, and 14 bases separated the two germline ends.